This T cell receptor (beta chain) is from a study of blood T cells in healthy people across ages. Findings and limits, study-wide: Considered underestimates were the diversity estimates obtained from one million T cells.

CDR1 and CDR2 from the germline V gene are DFQATT and SNEGSKA (reference sequence). Trimming removed 3 bases from V and 4 bases from J, with 18 bases in between. The CDR3 extends over 15 amino acids. The table lists this clonotype with a few counts. What it recognizes is unknown. Total RNA, at least 6 micrograms per sample, was extracted from PBMCs. Next came a second PCR, run for roughly 6 to 11 cycles, which used a sample-barcoded 5' primer along with a J-beta primer mix. A template-switch adaptor that had 12 random nucleotides put a tag on each cDNA molecule. TCRdb re-called the 5' RACE reads with MiXCR, one entry per CDR3 protein. The table shows about 1.5 million distinct CDR3 sequences, with about 42% occurring only once.

Sequencing input: blood. The source is a woman younger than 35 in good health. V usage is TRBV20-1 and J usage is TRBJ2-5; D perhaps matches TRBD2 (7 bases). CDR3 amino acids: CSARMRGGRAETQYF. CDR3 nucleotide sequence: TGCAGTGCTAGGATGAGGGGGGGGCGTGCAGAGACCCAGTACTTC.